A selection of T cell receptor beta chains follows, all from one sample in a study. One entry per CDR3 protein, called by TCRdb with MiXCR from the reads. This table lists about 20 distinct CDR3 sequences. Sequences were obtained from CD8+ T cells (not recorded whether cultured). All receptors derive from a male donor. Each CDR3 is given with its conserved first and last residue. A D gene is named only where the DNA matches it firmly. Sizes are listed as once, few, many, or a class for an expanded clone.

clone_size,d_call,j_call,v_call,cdr3_nt,cdr3_aa
few,NA,TRBJ1-4,TRBV6-2/TRBV6-3,TGTGCCAGCAGTTATTCGAGGACGGCTAATGAAAAACTGTTTTTT,CASSYSRTANEKLFF
hyperexpanded,NA,TRBJ2-1,TRBV9,TGTGCCAGCAGCGTAGCTGACAACCCCTACAATGAGCAGTTCTTC,CASSVADNPYNEQFF
hyperexpanded,NA,TRBJ2-7,TRBV29-1,TGCAGCGTTGAAGGCCTTTACGAGCAGTACTTC,CSVEGLYEQYF
hyperexpanded,TRBD2,TRBJ2-1,TRBV29-1,TGCAGCGTTGAAGGCGAGGGAGGGTCCTACAATGAGCAGTTCTTC,CSVEGEGGSYNEQFF